The entry below gives a single TCR beta chain sequence along with its context. Produced via immunoSEQ multiplex PCR; TCRdb's table is partial and in-frame only. Among fewer than 40,000 clones, roughly 91% were seen once, and the ten largest hold roughly 0.38%. Germline V gives CDR1 MGHRA, CDR2 YSYEKL. CDR3 length: 15 amino acids. Trimming cost V 1 base and J 2 bases, with 9 bases left between them. The data were taken from a study of T cell changes during pregnancy in multiple sclerosis. Sequencing used CD4+ T cells from peripheral blood mononuclear cells, obtained after pregnancy. This sequence joins TRBV4-1 and TRBJ1-3, with D hard to call. The receptor was isolated from a female donor in good health, enrolled as a control in a pregnancy study. The CDR3 nucleotides are TGCGCCAGCAGCCAAGTCTCCTACCCTGGAAACACCATATATTTT. This codes for CASSQVSYPGNTIYF.